This T cell receptor (beta chain) was identified in a study of blood T cell repertoires in COVID-19. With regard to this clone: The same CDR3 can be traced to other DNA sequences in this sample.

This CDR3 has 16 amino acids. Germline CDR1 and CDR2: LGHNT and FRNRAP. After removal of 1 base from V and 5 bases from J, the junction contained 6 bases not matched to a gene. In the original processing: Estimation of nucleated cell counts was performed using reference gene primer amplification. Sequenced by immunoSEQ multiplex PCR; TCRdb stores in-frame clones only, minus some. V and J calls and clone size are copied from that table; D and trimming were computed from the DNA. The sample carries about 59,000 clones, about 88% recorded once. The chain links TRBV12-5 to TRBJ1-5; 9 bases are a match to TRBD1. Sequenced sample: peripheral blood. This sequence was found in an elderly man in a cohort sampled during active COVID-19. The CDR3 nucleotides read TGTGCTAGTGGTTTGGGGCCGGACAGGGGATATCAGCCCCAGCATTTT. Protein product: CASGLGPDRGYQPQHF.